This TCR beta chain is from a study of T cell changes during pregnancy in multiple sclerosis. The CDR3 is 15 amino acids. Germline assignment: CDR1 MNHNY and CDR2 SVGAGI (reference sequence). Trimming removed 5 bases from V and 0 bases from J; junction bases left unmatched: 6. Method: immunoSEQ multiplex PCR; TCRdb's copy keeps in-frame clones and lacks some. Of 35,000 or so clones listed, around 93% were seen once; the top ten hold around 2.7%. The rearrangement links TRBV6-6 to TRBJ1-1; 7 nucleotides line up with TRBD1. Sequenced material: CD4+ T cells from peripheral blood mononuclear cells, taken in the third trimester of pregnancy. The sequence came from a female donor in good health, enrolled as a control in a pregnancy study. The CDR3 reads CASSRGGGMNTEAFF. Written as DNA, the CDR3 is TGTGCCAGCAGTAGAGGGGGCGGGATGAACACTGAAGCTTTCTTT.